The 32 T cell receptor beta chains below were found in one sample sequenced in a study of T cells after yellow fever vaccination. TCRdb reprocessed the 5' RACE reads with MiXCR, giving one entry per CDR3 protein. Of 20,000 to 25,000 distinct CDR3 sequences listed, less than 3.5% are singletons. The sample in question was PBMCs, either bulk or a sorted T-cell subset (CD4+, CD8+, memory, or dextramer-sorted; not recorded which), obtained roughly seven weeks after the first yellow fever vaccination. These receptors all stem from a man between 18 and 35 years old who received the YFV17D yellow fever vaccine.

This clonotype was seen ten or more times. The chain recombines TRBV4-3 with TRBJ2-7; D may correspond to TRBD1 or TRBD2 (5 bases each). Trimming removed 4 bases from V and 2 bases from J, with 18 bases in between. CDR1 and CDR2 (germline): LGHNA, YSLEER. The CDR3 runs to 16 residues. CDR3 sequence (DNA): TGCGCCAGCAGCCGTGAAAACGGGGCCTCTCCCTACGAGCAGTACTTC. Encoded protein: CASSRENGASPYEQYF.

The sample holds many counts of this clonotype. V usage is TRBV7-3 and J usage is TRBJ2-5; TRBD1 matches at 7 bases. The germline gives CDR1 SGHTA, CDR2 FQGTGA. The CDR3 has 13 residues. J was trimmed by 5 bases and V by 5 bases; bases with no gene match: 5. In nucleotides, the CDR3 is TGTGCCAGCAGCCCCGAGGGGGCTGAGACCCAGTACTTC. Amino acid sequence: CASSPEGAETQYF.

In this sample, this clonotype turned up many times. This chain joins TRBV5-1 and TRBJ2-2; maybe TRBD2 (6 bases). Germline V gene lookup returns CDR1 SGHRS and CDR2 YFSETQ. The CDR3 is 16 amino acids. V was shortened by 4 bases and J by 4 bases, with 17 bases between the two germline ends. The CDR3 sequence is CASSLDPSDGTGELFF. As DNA, the CDR3 is TGCGCCAGCAGCCTAGACCCTAGCGATGGCACCGGGGAGCTGTTTTTT.

This clonotype has at least ten counts. The chain recombines TRBV5-4 with TRBJ2-5; D may correspond to TRBD1 or TRBD2 (6 bases each). Per the germline V gene, CDR1 is SGHNT and CDR2 is YYREEE (reference sequence). Trimming stripped 4 bases from V and 8 bases from J, with 15 bases between. This CDR3 region has 13 residues. The CDR3 nucleotides read TGTGCCAGCAGCGGGGGGCGGTCGGATACCCAGTACTTC. It codes for CASSGGRSDTQYF.

This clonotype was picked up many times. CDR3 amino acids: CASSLDASNYGYTF. In nucleotides, the CDR3 is TGTGCCAGCAGCTTAGATGCCAGCAACTATGGCTACACCTTC. The chain uses TRBV7-2 and TRBJ1-2; D remains ambiguous. The V gene's germline CDR1 is SGHTA and CDR2 FQGNSA. The CDR3 has 14 residues. V lost 1 base and J 2 bases, leaving 8 bases between the germline ends.

This clonotype has ten or more counts. The chain has TRBV2 and TRBJ2-7, with 7 positions matching TRBD2. The CDR3 contains 14 residues. V shed 4 bases, J shed 0 bases, and the junction held 3 bases outside the gene matches. The germline gives CDR1 SNHLY, CDR2 FYNNEI. The chain's CDR3 is CASSGRGSSYEQYV. The CDR3 DNA is TGTGCCAGCAGTGGGCGCGGGAGCTCCTACGAGCAGTACGTC.

In its sample, this clonotype was seen many times. This chain joins TRBV7-9 and TRBJ1-2; the D gene is possibly TRBD1 (6 bases). The CDR3 consists of 15 residues. V was trimmed by 5 bases and J by 4 bases, leaving 17 bases between them. Germline V CDR1 and CDR2: SEHNR, FQNEAQ (reference sequence). The CDR3 DNA reads TGTGCCAGCAGCCAAAACCTCAGGGGTATCTATGGCTACACCTTC. Its translation is CASSQNLRGIYGYTF.

The gene calls are TRBV2 and TRBJ2-3, with 12 positions matching TRBD2. CDR3 size: 18 residues. Germline V gene data show CDR1 as SNHLY and CDR2 as FYNNEI. DNA for the CDR3: TGTACCTTCTGTCCCCCACTTCGACTAGCGGGGGCCCTAGGGACGCAGTATTTT. Protein product: CTFCPPLRLAGALGTQYF.

This clonotype was observed at least ten times. The V and J genes are TRBV14 and TRBJ2-3; the D is unclear. Trimming took off 4 bases at V and 4 bases at J, with 12 bases between the two ends. The CDR3 runs to 14 residues. Per the germline V gene, CDR1 is SGHDN and CDR2 is FVKESK. The CDR3 spells CASSPSLSADTQYF. As DNA, the CDR3 is TGTGCCAGCAGCCCATCTCTGAGCGCAGATACGCAGTATTTT.

This clonotype was counted ten times or more. The gene calls are TRBV7-2 and TRBJ1-1; D might be TRBD1 (5 bases). The CDR3 contains 16 residues. Germline loops: CDR1 SGHTA, CDR2 FQGNSA. The V end was cut by 5 bases, the J end by 1 base, with 17 bases between. The CDR3 loop is CASSPMKTVSNTEAFF. The CDR3 nucleotides are TGTGCCAGCAGCCCGATGAAGACAGTTTCGAACACTGAAGCTTTCTTT.

This clonotype was found many times. The gene calls are TRBV18 and TRBJ1-1; no definite D call. CDR3 length: 13 residues. Trimming shortened V by 2 bases and J by 1 base, and 5 bases separated the two germline ends. CDR1 and CDR2 (germline): KGHSH, LQKENI. The CDR3 reads CASSPSENTEAFF. In DNA form, the CDR3 reads TGTGCCAGCTCACCATCAGAGAACACTGAAGCTTTCTTT.

This clonotype counts as medium-sized. V is TRBV29-1 and J is TRBJ1-2; D ambiguous. The ends were cut back, 4 bases at V and 5 bases at J, with 14 bases in the middle. The CDR3 runs 13 residues. Germline values: CDR1 SQVTM, CDR2 ANQGSEA. The CDR3 bases are TGCAGCGTTGGAGAGCCGACCCCTTATGGCTACACCTTC. Its protein product is CSVGEPTPYGYTF.

This clonotype was recorded at least ten times. The chain employs TRBV29-1 and TRBJ1-4; D ambiguous. This CDR3 has 13 amino acids. Trimming cost V 7 bases and J 1 base, with 10 bases left between them. Germline V gives CDR1 SQVTM, CDR2 ANQGSEA. This CDR3 is CSAWIQTNEKLFF. As DNA, the CDR3 is TGCAGCGCATGGATCCAAACTAATGAAAAACTGTTTTTT.

With regard to this clonotype: A much bigger clone sits one base away, suggesting this may be a read error. J is TRBJ1-5 and V is TRBV29-1; possible D gene TRBD1, 5 bases. The CDR3 has 12 residues. The germline V gene encodes CDR1 SQVTM and CDR2 ANQGSEA. The CDR3 sequence is CSVGDSDQRQHF. The CDR3 bases are TGCAGCGTTGGAGACAGCGACCAGCGCCAGCATTTT. The entire variable domain, with the rest obtained from reference TRBV29-1 and TRBJ1-5, is as follows: SAVISQKPSRDICQRGTSLTIQCQVDSQVTMMFWYRQQPGQSLTLIATANQGSEATYESGFVIDKFPISRPNLTFSTLTVSNMSPEDSSIYLCSVGDSDQRQHFGDGTRLSIL.

This clonotype was observed at least ten times. The chain couples TRBV4-2 to TRBJ1-5; unclear D gene. With 5 bases removed from V and 9 bases from J, the gap between germline ends came to 17 bases. The CDR3 consists of 14 residues. CDR1 is LGHNA, CDR2 YNFKEQ, per germline. Written as DNA, the CDR3 is TGTGCCAGCAGCGACACATCTTATGAAGGGCCCCAGCATTTT. This codes for CASSDTSYEGPQHF.

In this sample, this clonotype turned up many times. This chain uses TRBV12-3 or TRBV12-4 with TRBJ2-3; TRBD2 matches 11 bases. V lost 3 bases and J lost 3; bases outside the gene matches: 2. The CDR3 sequence is 15 residues long. CDR3 DNA: TGTGCCAGCAGTTTTCTAGCGGGGGGAACAGATACGCAGTATTTT. Amino acid sequence: CASSFLAGGTDTQYF.

This clonotype was seen many times. The chain is built from TRBV12-3 or TRBV12-4 and TRBJ2-1; TRBD2 matches at 14 bases. This CDR3 spans 13 amino acids. V shed 5 bases, J shed 13 bases, and the junction held 4 bases outside the gene matches. This CDR3 reads CASSPGTSGGQFF. DNA for the CDR3: TGTGCCAGCAGTCCGGGGACTAGCGGGGGACAGTTCTTC.

This clonotype was picked up many times. The chain joins TRBV4-1 to TRBJ2-1, with 9 bases fitting TRBD1. V gave up 3 bases and J gave up 8 bases; unmatched junction bases: 14. Germline V lookup: CDR1 MGHRA, CDR2 YSYEKL. There are 17 residues in the CDR3. CDR3 residues: CASSHTFRGQGTDEQFF. The DNA of the CDR3 is TGCGCCAGCAGCCACACCTTCCGGGGACAGGGTACAGATGAGCAGTTCTTC.

This clonotype appeared many times. The chain couples TRBV20-1 to TRBJ1-1; D is possibly TRBD1 (6 bases). Per germline, CDR1 DFQATT and CDR2 SNEGSKA (reference sequence). This CDR3 is 14 amino acids long. V lost 0 bases and J 4 bases, leaving 12 bases between the germline ends. The CDR3 bases are TGCAGTGCTAGAGATACAGGGCAGGGCACTGAAGCTTTCTTT. The encoded protein is CSARDTGQGTEAFF.

This clonotype was seen at least ten times. The V and J genes are TRBV30 and TRBJ2-1; 10 bases are a match to TRBD1. J was trimmed by 6 bases and V by 2 bases; bases with no gene match: 4. This CDR3 comprises 14 residues. Germline V gene data show CDR1 as GTSNPN and CDR2 as SVGIG (reference sequence). The CDR3 loop reads CAWSLGTGVNEQFF. The CDR3 region has the DNA TGTGCCTGGAGTCTAGGGACAGGGGTCAATGAGCAGTTCTTC.

The table lists this clonotype with many counts. The chain joins TRBV3-1 to TRBJ1-1; possibly TRBD1 for D (5 bases). Deletions cut 5 bases from V and 6 bases from J, with 13 bases between. The length of the CDR3 is 13 residues. Germline V gene sequence: CDR1 LGHDT, CDR2 YNNKEL (reference sequence). The CDR3 spells CASSFSGGAEAFF. The CDR3 bases are TGTGCCAGCAGCTTTTCCGGGGGTGCTGAAGCTTTCTTT. The whole variable domain, remainder taken from reference TRBV3-1 and TRBJ1-1, is DTAVSQTPKYLVTQMGNDKSIKCEQNLGHDTMYWYKQDSKKFLKIMFSYNNKELIINETVPNRFSPKSPDKAHLNLHINSLELGDSAVYFCASSFSGGAEAFFGQGTRLTVV.

This clonotype showed up just a few times. The chain links TRBV6-1 to TRBJ1-4; D may be TRBD1 (6 bases). The CDR3 is 13 amino acids. The germline V gene encodes CDR1 MNHNS and CDR2 SASEGT. Deletions cut 7 bases from V and 7 bases from J, with 13 bases between. This CDR3 is CASNEQGGEKLFF. The CDR3 bases are TGTGCCAGCAACGAACAGGGCGGTGAAAAACTGTTTTTT.

This clonotype was seen at least ten times. The V call is TRBV5-1, the J call TRBJ2-1, with TRBD2 matching 9 bases. In germline, CDR1 is SGHRS, CDR2 YFSETQ. The J segment lost 5 bases and the V segment lost 3 bases, leaving 6 bases of the junction unmatched. CDR3 length: 15 amino acids. CDR3 residues: CASSSGGGAHNEQFF. In DNA, the CDR3 is TGCGCCAGCAGCTCCGGCGGGGGGGCTCACAATGAGCAGTTCTTC.

This clonotype was picked up a small number of times. The J gene is TRBJ2-7, the V gene TRBV12-2; the D segment call TRBD2 is taken from the table without a DNA check. TRBV12-2 has pseudogene status. This CDR3 has 13 amino acids. The CDR3 protein is CASHPERGYEQYV. DNA of the CDR3: TGTGCAAGTCACCCGGAGCGGGGCTACGAGCAGTACGTC.

The chain has TRBV19 and TRBJ2-1, with D perhaps matching TRBD1 or TRBD2 (5 bases each). The CDR3 is 17 residues long. In germline, CDR1 is LNHDA, CDR2 SQIVND (reference sequence). Trimming took 2 bases from V and 0 from J, leaving 14 bases between them. As DNA, the CDR3 is TGTGCCAGTAGTATACCTCCGGGGACCGACTCCTACAATGAGCAGTTCTTC. Translated, it gives CASSIPPGTDSYNEQFF.

This clonotype has a count of ten or more. J is TRBJ1-6 and V is TRBV11-3, with D perhaps matching TRBD1 (5 bases). The V gene's germline CDR1 is SGHNT and CDR2 YENEEA. V was pared by 3 bases and J by 8 bases, with 17 bases between. This CDR3 region has 16 residues. CDR3 in amino acids: CASSFHGGRSDSPLHF. The CDR3 nucleotides read TGTGCCAGCAGCTTTCATGGGGGTAGGTCCGATTCACCCCTCCACTTT. Drawing the rest from reference TRBV11-3 and TRBJ1-6, the complete variable domain is EAGVVQSPRYKIIEKKQPVAFWCNPISGHNTLYWYLQNLGQGPELLIRYENEEAVDDSQLPKDRFSAERLKGVDSTLKIQPAELGDSAVYLCASSFHGGRSDSPLHFGNGTRLTVT.

This clonotype has a count of ten or more. The chain recombines TRBV21-1 with TRBJ2-2; the DNA was not used to check the table's D call, TRBD1. TRBV21-1 is a recognized pseudogene. The CDR3 is made up of 14 amino acids. For the CDR3, the DNA is TGTGCCAGCAGCAGGGGCAGGGCGAGCGGGGAGCTGTTTTTT. Protein: CASSRGRASGELFF.

This clonotype showed up many times. CDR3 DNA sequence: TGCGCCAGCAGCAGGGATAGGCAAAATGAAAAACTGTTTTTT. It yields the protein CASSRDRQNEKLFF. The V and J genes are TRBV5-1 and TRBJ1-4, with D unclear. Germline CDR1 and CDR2: SGHRS and YFSETQ. The V end lost 4 bases, the J end lost 5 bases, and 12 bases lay between the germline ends. CDR3 length equals 14 residues.

This clonotype was detected ten times or more. The chain is built from TRBV25-1 and TRBJ1-1; D might be TRBD1 (5 bases). There are 13 residues in the CDR3. V was clipped by 11 bases and J by 3 bases, with 16 bases between them. CDR1 and CDR2 (germline): MGHDK, SYGVNS. CDR3 amino acids: CAARSWGDTEAFF. The DNA for the CDR3 is TGTGCCGCCCGGTCGTGGGGGGACACTGAAGCTTTCTTT.

Judged by abundance, this clonotype is medium-sized. V is TRBV7-2 and J is TRBJ2-7; no definite D call. Germline CDR1 SGHTA, CDR2 FQGNSA. The CDR3 is made up of 14 amino acids. The V end was cut by 4 bases, the J end by 3 bases, with 13 bases between. The CDR3 nucleotides read TGTGCCAGCAGCTCACGGACCCTAGACTACGAGCAGTACTTC. It specifies CASSSRTLDYEQYF.

This clonotype was recorded many times. The chain is built from TRBV6-5 and TRBJ2-3, with D uncertain. Germline assignment: CDR1 MNHEY and CDR2 SVGAGI. Trimming cost V 2 bases and J 5 bases, with 11 bases left between them. This CDR3 is built from 14 residues. The CDR3 DNA follows: TGTGCCAGCAGTTACCAGACTGGCCGAGATACGCAGTATTTT. Amino acids: CASSYQTGRDTQYF.

This clonotype was counted many times. V and J are TRBV10-3 and TRBJ1-1, with 8 bases that match TRBD1. Germline V lookup: CDR1 ENHRY, CDR2 SYGVKD. Germline trimming cut 3 bases from V and 8 bases from J; bases unmatched to any gene: 8. There are 14 residues in the CDR3. The CDR3 spells CAISDRTGRIEAFF. Here the CDR3 DNA reads TGTGCCATCAGTGACCGGACAGGGAGGATAGAAGCTTTCTTT.